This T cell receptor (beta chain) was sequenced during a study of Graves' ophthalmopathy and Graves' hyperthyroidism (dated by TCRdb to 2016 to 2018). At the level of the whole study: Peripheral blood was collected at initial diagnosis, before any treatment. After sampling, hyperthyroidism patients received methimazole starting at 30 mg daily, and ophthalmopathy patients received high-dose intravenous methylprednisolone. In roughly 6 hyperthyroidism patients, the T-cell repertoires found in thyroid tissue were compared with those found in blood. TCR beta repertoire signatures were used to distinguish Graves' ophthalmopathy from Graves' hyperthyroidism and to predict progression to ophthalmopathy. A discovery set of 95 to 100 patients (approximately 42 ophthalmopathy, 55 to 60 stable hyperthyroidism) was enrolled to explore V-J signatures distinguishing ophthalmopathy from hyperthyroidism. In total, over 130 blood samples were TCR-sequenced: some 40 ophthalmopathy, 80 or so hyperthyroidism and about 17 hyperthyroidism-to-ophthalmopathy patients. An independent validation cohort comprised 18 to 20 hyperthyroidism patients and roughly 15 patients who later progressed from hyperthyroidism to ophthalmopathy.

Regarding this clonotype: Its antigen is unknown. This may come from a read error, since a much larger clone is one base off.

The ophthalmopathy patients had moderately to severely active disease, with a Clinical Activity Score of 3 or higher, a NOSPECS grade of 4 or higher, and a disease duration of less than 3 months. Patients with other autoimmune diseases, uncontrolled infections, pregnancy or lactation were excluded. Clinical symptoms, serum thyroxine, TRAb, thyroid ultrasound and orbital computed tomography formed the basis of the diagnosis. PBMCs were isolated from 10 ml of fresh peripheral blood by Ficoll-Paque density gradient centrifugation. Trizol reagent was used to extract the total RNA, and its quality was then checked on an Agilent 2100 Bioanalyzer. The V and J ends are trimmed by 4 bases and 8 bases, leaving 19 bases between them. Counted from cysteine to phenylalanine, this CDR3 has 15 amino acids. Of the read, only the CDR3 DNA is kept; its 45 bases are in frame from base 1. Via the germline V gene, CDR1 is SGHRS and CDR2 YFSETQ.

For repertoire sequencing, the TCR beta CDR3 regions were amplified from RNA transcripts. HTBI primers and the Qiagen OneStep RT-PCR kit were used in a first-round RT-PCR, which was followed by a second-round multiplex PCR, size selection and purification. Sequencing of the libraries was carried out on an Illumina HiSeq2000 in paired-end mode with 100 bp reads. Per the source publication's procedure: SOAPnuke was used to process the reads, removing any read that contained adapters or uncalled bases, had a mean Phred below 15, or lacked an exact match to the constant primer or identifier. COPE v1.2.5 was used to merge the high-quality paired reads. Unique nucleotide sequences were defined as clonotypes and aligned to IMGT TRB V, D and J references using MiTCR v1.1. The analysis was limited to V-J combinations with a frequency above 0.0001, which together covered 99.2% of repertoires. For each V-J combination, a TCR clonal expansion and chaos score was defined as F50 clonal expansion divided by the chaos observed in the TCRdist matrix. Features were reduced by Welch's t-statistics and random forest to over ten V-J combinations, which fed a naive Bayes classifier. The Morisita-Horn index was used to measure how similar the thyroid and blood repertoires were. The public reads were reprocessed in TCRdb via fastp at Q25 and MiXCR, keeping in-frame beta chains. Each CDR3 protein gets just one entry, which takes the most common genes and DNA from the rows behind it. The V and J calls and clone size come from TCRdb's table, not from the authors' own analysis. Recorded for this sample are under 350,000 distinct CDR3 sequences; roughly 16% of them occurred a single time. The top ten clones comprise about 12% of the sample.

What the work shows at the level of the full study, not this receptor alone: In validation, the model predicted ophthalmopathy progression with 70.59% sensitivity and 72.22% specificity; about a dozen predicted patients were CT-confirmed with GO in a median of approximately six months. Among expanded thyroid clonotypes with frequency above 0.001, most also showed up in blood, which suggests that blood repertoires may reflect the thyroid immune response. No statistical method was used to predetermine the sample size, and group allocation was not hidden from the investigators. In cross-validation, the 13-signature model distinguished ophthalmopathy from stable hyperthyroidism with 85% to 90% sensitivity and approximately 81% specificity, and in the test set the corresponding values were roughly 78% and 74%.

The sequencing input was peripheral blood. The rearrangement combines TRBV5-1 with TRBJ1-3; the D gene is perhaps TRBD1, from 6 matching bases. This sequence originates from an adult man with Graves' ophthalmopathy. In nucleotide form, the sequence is TGCGCCAGCAGCAGGAAGGCAGGGGACGGGGACACCATATATTTT. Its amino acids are CASSRKAGDGDTIYF.